This T cell receptor beta chain was sequenced during a study of blood T cells in healthy people across ages. A minimum of 6 million PBMCs was isolated per sample. Points from the study as a whole: Underestimates were what the diversity estimates from one million T cells were considered to be.

Worth noting for this clonotype: Antigen specificity is unknown.

CDR1 and CDR2 (germline): WNHNN, SYGVQD (reference sequence). Between the trimmed V and J ends, which lost 0 bases and 4 bases, there was a span of 6 bases. The CDR3 contains 14 residues. Sample-barcoded 5' priming and a J-beta primer mix drove a second PCR of about 6 to 11 cycles. Tagging of each cDNA molecule was performed by a template-switch adaptor with 12 random nucleotides. Sequencing yielded, for each sample, at least 3 million paired-end reads carrying CDR3. TCRdb re-called the 5' RACE reads with MiXCR, one entry per CDR3 protein. The sample has hundreds of thousands of distinct CDR3 sequences, about 55% seen once.

Sequencing was done on a sample of blood. The receptor was derived from a man between 60 and 75 years old in good health. The genes are TRBV10-1 and TRBJ2-2, with no clear D. CDR3: CASSESTVTGELFF. Written as DNA, the CDR3 is TGCGCCAGCAGTGAGTCTACAGTCACCGGGGAGCTGTTTTTT.